Presented here are 18 T cell receptor beta chains from one specimen sequenced in a study of blood T cell repertoires in COVID-19 (dated by TCRdb to about 2020). The receptor library was made with the immunoSEQ multiplex PCR assay. TCRdb took this table from immuneACCESS and kept in-frame rearrangements with V and J called. Such tables lack part of the clones; where checked against another copy, unresolved V genes explain under half of the gap, and the rest is unexplained. The table for this sample lists roughly 150,000 clones; around 91% of them were counted only once. The ten largest account for roughly 15% of the sample. The specimen was peripheral blood. Source of these receptors: a woman between 35 and 50 years old with acute or convalescent COVID-19.

This clone was found once. The genes are TRBV19 and TRBJ2-3; 9 nucleotides match TRBD1. This CDR3 spans 15 amino acids. Germline V gene sequence: CDR1 LNHDA, CDR2 SQIVND (reference sequence). The V segment lost 7 bases and the J segment 4 bases; nucleotides outside the gene matches: 9. The CDR3 DNA follows: TGTGCCAGTACAACCGGACAGGGGATTTCAGATACGCAGTATTTT. Translated, it gives CASTTGQGISDTQYF.

The chain is built from TRBV19 and TRBJ2-4; D possibly corresponds to TRBD1 (6 bases). Germline V gene data show CDR1 as LNHDA and CDR2 as SQIVND (reference sequence). Trimming removed 5 bases at V and 4 bases at J, with 12 bases between. CDR3 length: 14 amino acids. The CDR3, as DNA: TGTGCCAGTAGTGCCCGGGACACTAAAAACATTCAGTACTTC. This translates into CASSARDTKNIQYF.

The V call is TRBV6-2 or TRBV6-3, the J call TRBJ2-5; D is undetermined. V lost 2 bases and J 2 bases, leaving 9 bases between the germline ends. CDR1 and CDR2 (germline): MNHEY, SVGEGT. CDR3 length: 14 amino acids. This CDR3 reads CASSYPSLQETQYF. In DNA, the CDR3 is TGTGCCAGCAGTTACCCGTCTCTGCAAGAGACCCAGTACTTC.

This clone has a single count. The genes are TRBV3-1 (or the pseudogene TRBV3-2) and TRBJ2-5; maybe TRBD1 (6 bases). This CDR3 has 16 residues. Per the germline V gene, CDR1 is LGHDT and CDR2 is YNNKEL (reference sequence). V was cut by 6 bases and J by 2 bases, with 19 bases left in between. The CDR3 DNA sequence: TGTGCCAGCAGACGAACCGACCGGGACACACAAGAGACCCAGTACTTC. It yields the protein CASRRTDRDTQETQYF.

V usage is TRBV6-1 and J usage is TRBJ1-3, with 7 bases lining up with TRBD1. V shed 7 bases, J shed 4 bases, and the junction held 7 bases outside the gene matches. This CDR3 has 14 residues. Germline V gene sequence: CDR1 MNHNS, CDR2 SASEGT. The DNA for the CDR3 is TGTGCCAGCAACGGAGGGGGCCAAGGAAACACCATATATTTT. Residues: CASNGGGQGNTIYF.

This clone was seen only a few times. The chain joins TRBV5-1 to TRBJ2-5; TRBD2 matches at 9 bases. J lost 4 bases, V lost 3 bases, and 13 bases had no gene match. This CDR3 is built from 17 residues. Germline CDR1 SGHRS, CDR2 YFSETQ. CDR3 coding DNA: TGCGCCAGCAGCTCCTTGGAATTAGCGGGAGCCCCAGAGACCCAGTACTTC. It encodes CASSSLELAGAPETQYF.

The chain carries TRBV4-1 and TRBJ1-1; D is perhaps TRBD1 (5 bases). Germline V lookup: CDR1 MGHRA, CDR2 YSYEKL. This CDR3 has 18 amino acids. V lost 2 bases and J 0 bases, leaving 19 bases between the germline ends. CDR3 loop: CASSQNLVGQGMNTEAFF. The CDR3 bases are TGCGCCAGCAGCCAAAATCTTGTAGGGCAGGGCATGAACACTGAAGCTTTCTTT.

This clone has a single count. The CDR3 coding sequence is TGTGCCAGCAGTCCTGGGACAGGGGCTGGTACCAATGAGCAGTTCTTC. Its protein is CASSPGTGAGTNEQFF. The chain employs TRBV7-2 and TRBJ2-1, with TRBD1 matching 10 bases. V lost 6 bases, J lost 6 bases, and 11 bases stayed unmatched. The germline CDR1 and CDR2 sequences are SGHTA and FQGNSA. The CDR3 extends over 16 amino acids. Looking up the rest from reference TRBV7-2 and TRBJ2-1 gives the full variable domain: GAGVSQSPSNKVTEKGKDVELRCDPISGHTALYWYRQSLGQGLEFLIYFQGNSAPDKSGLPSDRFSAERTGGSVSTLTIQRTQQEDSAVYLCASSPGTGAGTNEQFFGPGTRLTVL.

The V call is TRBV5-1, the J call TRBJ1-1; a possible D gene is TRBD1 (6 bases). This CDR3 region has 14 residues. The germline gives CDR1 SGHRS, CDR2 YFSETQ. Trimming pared 4 bases from V and 1 base from J, leaving 11 bases between. The CDR3 coding sequence is TGCGCCAGCAGCGAAGACAGGACGAACACTGAAGCTTTCTTT. It translates to CASSEDRTNTEAFF. Drawing the rest from reference TRBV5-1 and TRBJ1-1, the complete variable domain is KAGVTQTPRYLIKTRGQQVTLSCSPISGHRSVSWYQQTPGQGLQFLFEYFSETQRNKGNFPGRFSGRQFSNSRSEMNVSTLELGDSALYLCASSEDRTNTEAFFGQGTRLTVV.

The chain couples TRBV28 to TRBJ2-3, with D unclear. This CDR3 has 14 amino acids. V lost 4 bases to trimming and J lost 6 bases, with 14 bases between them. Germline V gene sequence: CDR1 MDHEN, CDR2 SYDVKM. The CDR3 loop reads CASSSAPIADTQYF. The CDR3 region has the DNA TGTGCCAGCAGTTCCGCCCCCATAGCCGATACGCAGTATTTT.

V and J are TRBV6-6 and TRBJ1-2; the D gene is possibly TRBD1 (6 bases). The germline CDR1 and CDR2 sequences are MNHNY and SVGAGI (reference sequence). Between the trimmed V and J ends, which lost 4 bases and 5 bases, there was a span of 11 bases. This CDR3 is 13 amino acids long. CDR3 DNA sequence: TGTGCCAGCAGTTCTCAGGGGATGTATGGCTACACCTTC. This sequence encodes CASSSQGMYGYTF.

This chain joins TRBV19 and TRBJ2-2, with a possible D match to TRBD1 (6 bases). V was clipped by 5 bases and J by 5 bases, with 15 bases between them. Germline loops: CDR1 LNHDA, CDR2 SQIVND (reference sequence). The CDR3 runs 15 residues. The CDR3 bases are TGTGCCAGTAGTTTCGGGGCCCAGGGGACCGGGGAGCTGTTTTTT. Translated, it gives CASSFGAQGTGELFF. The full variable domain, completed using reference TRBV19 and TRBJ2-2, is DGGITQSPKYLFRKEGQNVTLSCEQNLNHDAMYWYRQDPGQGLRLIYYSQIVNDFQKGDIAEGYSVSREKKESFPLTVTSAQKNPTAFYLCASSFGAQGTGELFFGEGSRLTVL.

This sequence joins TRBV5-3 and TRBJ2-7; 8 nucleotides agree with TRBD1. TRBV5-3 is labeled an ORF, and its function is uncertain. The CDR3 runs to 14 residues. Germline trimming cut 5 bases from V and 5 bases from J; bases unmatched to any gene: 9. The CDR3 region is CARSPRTGCDEQYF. In DNA form, the CDR3 reads TGTGCCAGAAGTCCGAGGACAGGGTGTGACGAGCAGTACTTC.

The chain recombines TRBV19 with TRBJ1-1; 7 bases agree with TRBD1. V was pared by 3 bases and J by 4 bases, with 5 bases of the junction left unmatched. The CDR3 has 14 residues. CDR1 and CDR2 from the germline V gene are LNHDA and SQIVND (reference sequence). DNA of the CDR3: TGTGCCAGTAGTATTACAGGGGCGGGCACTGAAGCTTTCTTT. Translated: CASSITGAGTEAFF.

V is TRBV5-1 and J is TRBJ2-4; perhaps TRBD1 as D (5 bases). The germline CDR1 and CDR2 sequences are SGHRS and YFSETQ. V was clipped by 0 bases and J by 6 bases, with 13 bases between them. The CDR3 is made up of 15 amino acids. The CDR3 sequence is CASSLDMGRVNIQYF. The CDR3 region has the DNA TGCGCCAGCAGCTTGGACATGGGGCGAGTAAACATTCAGTACTTC. Variable domain in full (rest from reference TRBV5-1 and TRBJ2-4): KAGVTQTPRYLIKTRGQQVTLSCSPISGHRSVSWYQQTPGQGLQFLFEYFSETQRNKGNFPGRFSGRQFSNSRSEMNVSTLELGDSALYLCASSLDMGRVNIQYFGAGTRLSVL.

This chain joins TRBV10-3 and TRBJ2-5; 9 bases are shared with TRBD2. The V and J ends lost 2 bases and 2 bases, in that order; junction bases with no gene match: 6. This CDR3 has 16 amino acids. The germline CDR1 and CDR2 sequences are ENHRY and SYGVKD. CDR3 sequence reads: CAISEGVLAGQETQYF. CDR3 bases: TGTGCCATCAGTGAGGGGGTCCTAGCGGGGCAAGAGACCCAGTACTTC.

The chain employs TRBV4-1 and TRBJ1-4; D not resolved. Trimming shortened V by 1 base and J by 5 bases, and 23 bases separated the two germline ends. The germline gives CDR1 MGHRA, CDR2 YSYEKL. This CDR3 spans 19 amino acids. CDR3 in DNA: TGCGCCAGCAGCCAAGTGTCCCCGGCAGAGTCTTCTAGAAATGAAAAACTGTTTTTT. It is translated as CASSQVSPAESSRNEKLFF.

The V call is TRBV24-1, the J call TRBJ2-5, with 8 bases fitting TRBD1. CDR1 and CDR2 (germline): KGHDR, SFDVKD. V was clipped by 1 base and J by 6 bases; unmatched bases: 6. There are 15 residues in the CDR3. This CDR3 reads CATSDFYRGWKTQYF. As DNA, the CDR3 is TGTGCCACCAGTGATTTTTACAGGGGGTGGAAGACCCAGTACTTC.